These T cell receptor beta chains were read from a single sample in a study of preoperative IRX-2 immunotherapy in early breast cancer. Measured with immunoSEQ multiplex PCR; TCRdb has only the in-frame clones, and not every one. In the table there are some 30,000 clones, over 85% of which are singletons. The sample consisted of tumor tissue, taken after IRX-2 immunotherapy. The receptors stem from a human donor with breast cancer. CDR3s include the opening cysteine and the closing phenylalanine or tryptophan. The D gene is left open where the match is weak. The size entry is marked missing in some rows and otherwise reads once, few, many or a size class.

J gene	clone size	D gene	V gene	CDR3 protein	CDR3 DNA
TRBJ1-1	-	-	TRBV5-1	CASREGPMNTEAFF	TGCGCCAGCAGAGAAGGCCCTATGAACACTGAAGCTTTCTTT
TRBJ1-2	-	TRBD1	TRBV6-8	CASSRQGIYGYTF	TGTGCCAGCAGCCGACAGGGAATCTATGGCTACACCTTC
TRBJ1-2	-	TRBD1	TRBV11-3	CASSLGDRGNTYGYTF	TGTGCCAGCAGCTTAGGAGACAGGGGAAACACTTATGGCTACACCTTC
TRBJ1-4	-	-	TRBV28	CASSLGQREKLFF	TGTGCCAGCAGTTTAGGGCAGAGGGAAAAACTGTTTTTT
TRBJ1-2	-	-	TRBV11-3	CASSLDRGLVYGYTF	TGTGCCAGCAGCTTAGACAGGGGCTTAGTCTATGGCTACACCTTC
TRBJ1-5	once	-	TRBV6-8	CASSDIRPINQPQHF	TGTGCCAGCAGTGACATACGACCGATTAATCAGCCCCAGCATTTT
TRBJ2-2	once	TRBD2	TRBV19	CASSYLGLAGGHTGELFF	TGTGCCAGTAGTTATCTAGGGCTAGCGGGAGGGCACACCGGGGAGCTGTTTTTT
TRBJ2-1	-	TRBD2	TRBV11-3	CASSRFGLAGGVEQFF	TGTGCCAGCAGCAGATTCGGACTAGCGGGGGGCGTTGAGCAGTTCTTC
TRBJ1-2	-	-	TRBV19	CASSTGFRNGYTF	TGTGCCAGTAGTACAGGGTTCAGGAATGGCTACACCTTC
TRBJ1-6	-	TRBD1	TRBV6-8	CASTRDRAGNSPLHF	TGTGCCAGCACCAGGGACAGGGCGGGTAATTCACCCCTCCACTTT
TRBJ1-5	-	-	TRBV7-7	CASSLSQFNQPQHF	TGTGCCAGCAGCTTGTCTCAGTTCAATCAGCCCCAGCATTTT
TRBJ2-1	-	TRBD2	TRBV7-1	CASSLTPNSGTVNEQFF	TGTGCCAGCAGCTTAACCCCCAACAGCGGGACCGTCAATGAGCAGTTCTTC
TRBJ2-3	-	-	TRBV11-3	CASSLVLAIDTQYF	TGTGCCAGCAGCTTAGTTCTAGCAATAGATACGCAGTATTTT
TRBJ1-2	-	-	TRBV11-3	CASSFDPDGNYGYTF	TGTGCCAGCAGTTTTGATCCGGACGGGAACTATGGCTACACCTTC
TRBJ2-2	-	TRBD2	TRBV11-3	CASSLLGLAALTGELFF	TGTGCCAGCAGCTTATTGGGACTAGCGGCTCTCACCGGGGAGCTGTTTTTT
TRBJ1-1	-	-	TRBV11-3	CASSLEPSGGDKEAFF	TGTGCCAGCAGCTTAGAGCCCTCGGGGGGGGATAAGGAAGCTTTCTTT
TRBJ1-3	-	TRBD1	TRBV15	CATSREAGGFSGNTIYF	TGTGCCACCAGCAGAGAGGCAGGGGGGTTCTCTGGAAACACCATATATTTT
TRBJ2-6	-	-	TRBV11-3	CASSLGPGANVLTF	TGTGCCAGCAGCTTAGGCCCTGGGGCCAACGTCCTGACTTTC
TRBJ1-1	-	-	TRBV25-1	CASSESGNGRAFF	TGTGCCAGCAGTGAATCAGGGAACGGGCGAGCTTTCTTT
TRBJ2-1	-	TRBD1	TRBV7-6	CASIDHKGTGAYNEQFF	TGTGCCAGCATCGATCACAAGGGGACAGGGGCCTACAATGAGCAGTTCTTC
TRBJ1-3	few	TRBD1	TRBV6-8	CASRAGGSGNTIYF	TGTGCCAGCAGAGCAGGGGGATCTGGAAACACCATATATTTT
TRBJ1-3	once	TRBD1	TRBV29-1	CRYRDRGQRSSGNTIYF	TGCAGGTACCGGGACAGGGGCCAAAGAAGCTCTGGAAACACCATATATTTT
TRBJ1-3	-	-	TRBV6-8	CASSFHRAGNTIYF	TGTGCCAGCAGTTTCCACAGGGCTGGAAACACCATATATTTT
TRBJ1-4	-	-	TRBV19	CASSSMGSTNEKLFF	TGTGCCAGTAGTAGCATGGGTTCAACTAATGAAAAACTGTTTTTT
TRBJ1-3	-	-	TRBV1	CASSPGPSGNTIYF	TGCGCCAGCAGCCCCGGACCGTCTGGAAACACCATATATTTT
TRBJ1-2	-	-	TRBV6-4	CASIPREKNYGYTF	TGTGCCAGCATCCCCCGGGAGAAGAACTATGGCTACACCTTC
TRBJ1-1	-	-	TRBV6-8	CASLTGAIKAFF	TGTGCCAGCCTGACGGGGGCGATCAAAGCTTTCTTT
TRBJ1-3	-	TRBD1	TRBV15	CATSRYRTGVSNTIYF	TGTGCCACCAGCAGATACCGGACAGGGGTGTCGAACACCATATATTTT
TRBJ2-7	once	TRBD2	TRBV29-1	CSVVAGAQSYEQYF	TGCAGCGTTGTAGCGGGAGCACAGTCCTACGAGCAGTACTTC
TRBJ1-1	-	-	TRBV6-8	CAGKGDSGAEAFF	TGTGCCGGAAAGGGGGACTCGGGAGCTGAAGCTTTCTTT
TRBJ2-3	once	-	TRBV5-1	CASSPWRRGVSTDTQYF	TGCGCCAGCAGCCCGTGGCGGCGGGGCGTGAGCACAGATACGCAGTATTTT
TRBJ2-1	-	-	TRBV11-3	CASSLSGAVNEQFF	TGTGCCAGCAGCTTATCAGGGGCCGTGAATGAGCAGTTCTTC
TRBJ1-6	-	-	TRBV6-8	CASSFLSDSPLHF	TGTGCCAGCAGTTTTTTGTCAGATTCACCCCTCCACTTT
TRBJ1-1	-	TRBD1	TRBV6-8	CASSVTGANTEAFF	TGTGCCAGCAGTGTGACAGGGGCTAACACTGAAGCTTTCTTT
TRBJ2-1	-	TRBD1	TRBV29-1	CSVEAWLGQGGGSYNEQFF	TGCAGCGTTGAAGCGTGGTTAGGACAGGGAGGTGGCTCCTACAATGAGCAGTTCTTC
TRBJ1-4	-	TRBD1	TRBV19	CASSISGGPNEKLFF	TGTGCCAGTAGTATATCAGGGGGCCCTAATGAAAAACTGTTTTTT
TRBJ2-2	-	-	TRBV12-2	CANPVDGIRANTGELFF	TGTGCCAACCCGGTCGACGGGATCCGAGCGAACACCGGGGAGCTGTTTTTT
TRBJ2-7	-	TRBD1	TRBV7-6	CASSFGTGAYEQYF	TGTGCCAGCAGCTTCGGGACAGGGGCCTACGAGCAGTACTTC
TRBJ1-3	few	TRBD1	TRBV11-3	CASSRGQGSSGNTIYF	TGTGCCAGCAGCAGGGGACAGGGGAGCTCTGGAAACACCATATATTTT
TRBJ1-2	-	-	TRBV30	CAFEGNYGYTF	TGTGCCTTCGAGGGGAACTATGGCTACACCTTC
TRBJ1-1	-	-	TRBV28	CASSYLRRNTEAFF	TGTGCCAGCAGCTACCTTAGGAGGAACACTGAAGCTTTCTTT
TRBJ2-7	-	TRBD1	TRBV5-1	CASRLAGTAEAGPLSF	TGCGCCAGCAGACTGGCTGGGACAGCCGAAGCCGGGCCACTATCCTTC
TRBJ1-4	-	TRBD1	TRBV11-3	CASSLYASGTAYEKLFF	TGTGCCAGCAGCTTATATGCATCCGGGACAGCTTATGAAAAACTGTTTTTT
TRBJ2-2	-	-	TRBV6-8	CASGYRGGAGELFF	TGTGCCAGCGGCTACAGGGGCGGGGCCGGGGAGCTGTTTTTT
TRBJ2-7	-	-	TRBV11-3	CASSLGSEFDEQYF	TGTGCCAGCAGCTTGGGTTCAGAGTTCGACGAGCAGTACTTC
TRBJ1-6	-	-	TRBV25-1	CASSDPAKAPNSPLHF	TGTGCCAGCAGTGACCCCGCGAAAGCCCCAAATTCACCCCTCCACTTT
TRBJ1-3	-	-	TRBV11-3	CASSHGGPFSGNTIYF	TGTGCCAGCAGCCACGGGGGGCCTTTCTCTGGAAACACCATATATTTT
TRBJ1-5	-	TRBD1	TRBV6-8	CAWRTGGGTSNQPQHF	TGTGCCTGGCGGACAGGGGGGGGTACGAGCAATCAGCCCCAGCATTTT
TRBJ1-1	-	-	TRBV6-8	CASSYYSDTEAFF	TGTGCCAGCAGTTACTATTCGGACACTGAAGCTTTCTTT
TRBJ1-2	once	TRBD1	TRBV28	CASISQGKGYTF	TGTGCCAGCATTTCACAGGGGAAAGGCTACACCTTC
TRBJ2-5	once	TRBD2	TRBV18	CASSPLAGETQYF	TGTGCCAGCTCACCACTAGCGGGAGAGACCCAGTACTTC
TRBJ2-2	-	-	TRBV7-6	CASSLKVNTGELFF	TGTGCCAGCAGCTTGAAGGTTAACACCGGGGAGCTGTTTTTT
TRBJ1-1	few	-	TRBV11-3	CASSWRRENTEAFF	TGTGCCAGCAGCTGGCGACGGGAGAACACTGAAGCTTTCTTT
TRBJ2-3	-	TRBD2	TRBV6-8	CASSYTSGGASTDTQYF	TGTGCCAGCAGTTACACTAGCGGGGGGGCTAGCACAGATACGCAGTATTTT
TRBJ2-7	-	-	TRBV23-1	CASSSRLLGSEQYF	TGCGCCAGCAGCTCCCGACTCCTCGGGAGCGAGCAGTACTTC